This is a list of T cell receptor beta chains from one sample in a study of OX40 agonist ivuxolimab in advanced cancers. Generated by immunoSEQ multiplex PCR, the TCRdb table keeps only in-frame clones and is missing some. The repertoire has more than 55,000 clones, around 90% of them found once; the top ten carry over 0.65%. Sequencing was performed on CD4+ or CD8+ T cells sorted from blood, taken in a trial of the OX40 agonist ivuxolimab. All receptors come from an adult with an advanced solid tumor such as melanoma, head and neck, liver or kidney cancer. The CDR3 runs from the conserved cysteine through the conserved F or W. A D gene is named only where the DNA matches it firmly. Size is omitted from some rows. Given values are once, few, many or a class for expanded clones.

>TRBV6-6|.|TRBJ1-3|15|.
TGTGCCAGCAGTTATTGGGACCGCTCTGGAAACACCATATATTTT
CASSYWDRSGNTIYF
>TRBV19|few|TRBJ2-4|14|TRBD1
TGTGCCAGTAGTGCTCGACAGGGTGGAAACATTCAGTACTTC
CASSARQGGNIQYF
>TRBV6-5|.|TRBJ1-2|12|TRBD1
TGTGCCAGCACCAGGGGGGTAGATGGCTACACCTTC
CASTRGVDGYTF
>TRBV19|few|TRBJ1-5|15|TRBD1
TGTGCCAGTAGACCAGACAGGGGGTTCAATCAGCCCCAGCATTTT
CASRPDRGFNQPQHF
>TRBV19|.|TRBJ1-1|14|TRBD1
TGTGCCAGTTGCTGGACAGGGATGAACACTGAAGCTTTCTTT
CASCWTGMNTEAFF
>TRBV2|.|TRBJ1-1|16|.
TGTGCCAGCATTCTGGACGGGGGTCAGATGAACACTGAAGCTTTCTTT
CASILDGGQMNTEAFF
>TRBV25-1|.|TRBJ2-7|14|TRBD1
TGTGCCAGCAGTAGGACAGGGCCCCCCTACGAGCAGTACTTC
CASSRTGPPYEQYF
>TRBV2|.|TRBJ2-7|14|.
TGTGCCAGCAGGGGGGACGTCCTTCCGGACGAGCAGTACTTC
CASRGDVLPDEQYF
>TRBV4-3|.|TRBJ2-6|15|.
TGCGCCAGCAGCCACCGAGGGGCTGGGGCCAACGTCCTGACTTTC
CASSHRGAGANVLTF
>TRBV7-2|.|TRBJ1-6|18|TRBD1
TGTGCCAGCAGCCCCAATAGACCGGGACAGGGAGCAAATTCACCCCTCCACTTT
CASSPNRPGQGANSPLHF
>TRBV9|.|TRBJ2-7|15|.
TGTGCCAGCAGCCCAGGGGCGGGGGTAATCTACGAGCAGTACTTC
CASSPGAGVIYEQYF
>TRBV7-8|medium-sized|TRBJ1-5|16|TRBD1
TGTGCCAGCAGCTTAGGGGCCGGGACAGAGAATCAGCCCCAGCATTTT
CASSLGAGTENQPQHF
>TRBV27|.|TRBJ1-2|15|TRBD1
TGTGCCAGCAGAACAGAGAGTGACAGGGGGCAGGGCTACACCTTC
CASRTESDRGQGYTF
>TRBV5-4|.|TRBJ1-2|14|.
TGTGCCAGCAGCTTGGCCCTAATGCGCTATGGCTACACCTTC
CASSLALMRYGYTF
>TRBV11-2|.|TRBJ2-3|15|.
TGTGCCAGCAGCTCGGTAGGGATAGTGACAGATACGCAGTATTTT
CASSSVGIVTDTQYF
>TRBV19|.|TRBJ1-3|15|.
TGTGCCAGTAGTGTGGGACCGAGCTCTGGAAACACCATATATTTT
CASSVGPSSGNTIYF
>TRBV29-1|.|TRBJ1-3|13|TRBD1
TGCAGCGTTCAACAGGGGGCTGGAAACACCATATATTTT
CSVQQGAGNTIYF
>TRBV4-1|.|TRBJ2-1|17|TRBD1
TGCGCCAGCAGCTTAATGGTCCGGACAGGGGTAAGAAATGAGCAGTTCTTC
CASSLMVRTGVRNEQFF
>TRBV11-2|once|TRBJ1-5|17|TRBD1
TGTGCCAGCAGCTTCACAGGGGGCTTGAATAGCAATCAGCCCCAGCATTTT
CASSFTGGLNSNQPQHF
>TRBV10-3|.|TRBJ1-2|14|TRBD1
TGTGCCATCAGTGACGAGGGGGCGGGCTATGGCTACACCTTC
CAISDEGAGYGYTF
>TRBV9|.|TRBJ2-3|11|.
TGTGCCAGCAGCGTAGCAGATACGCAGTATTTT
CASSVADTQYF
>TRBV19|.|TRBJ2-6|14|.
TGTGCCAGTATGGGCGGAGGCGGGGCCAACGTCCTGACTTTC
CASMGGGGANVLTF
>TRBV7-6|.|TRBJ2-1|17|TRBD2
TGTGCCAGCAGCTTAGCCTCGGGACTAGCGGACGACAATGAGCAGTTCTTC
CASSLASGLADDNEQFF
>TRBV7-8|.|TRBJ2-3|15|TRBD2
TGTGCCAGCAGCGCTAGCGGGGCAGAGACAGATACGCAGTATTTT
CASSASGAETDTQYF
>TRBV11-2|.|TRBJ2-3|15|.
TGTGCCAGCAGCTTAAGTAGTGGGAGTACAGATACGCAGTATTTT
CASSLSSGSTDTQYF
>TRBV2|.|TRBJ2-1|15|TRBD2
TGTGCCAGCAGCATGGGACTAGCGGATGACAATGAGCAGTTCTTC
CASSMGLADDNEQFF
>TRBV9|.|TRBJ2-5|15|.
TGTGCCAGCAGCCCCCAGGGTAGGAGTTCAGAGACCCAGTACTTC
CASSPQGRSSETQYF
>TRBV11-2|once|TRBJ2-3|16|TRBD2
TGTGCCAGCAGCTTAGAGCTAGCGGGGGGGACCCATACGCAGTATTTT
CASSLELAGGTHTQYF
>TRBV9|.|TRBJ2-3|16|TRBD2
TGTGCCAGCAGACGAAATAGCGGGGGGGGCACAGATACGCAGTATTTT
CASRRNSGGGTDTQYF
>TRBV7-8|.|TRBJ1-6|18|.
TGTGCCAGCAGCTTATCCCCTGGGCCTCTTCGTAATAATTCACCCCTCCACTTT
CASSLSPGPLRNNSPLHF
>TRBV29-1|.|TRBJ2-5|12|.
TGCAGCGTTGAGAGTACTTGGGAGACCCAGTACTTC
CSVESTWETQYF
>TRBV5-1|.|TRBJ2-7|15|TRBD2
TGCGCCAGCAGCCAGACTAGCACGAGCTCCTACGAGCAGTACTTC
CASSQTSTSSYEQYF
>TRBV6-6|.|TRBJ1-1|15|.
TGTGCCAGCAGTCCCAGGGGCCGCCTCGGCACTGAAGCTTTCTTT
CASSPRGRLGTEAFF
>TRBV5-8|.|TRBJ1-4|14|.
TGTGCCAGCAGCTTGAGTTGGGCCAATGAAAAACTGTTTTTT
CASSLSWANEKLFF